The 23 T cell receptor beta chains given below trace back to one sample, sequenced in a study of shared clonotypes between healthy human individuals. Sequenced by immunoSEQ multiplex PCR; TCRdb stores in-frame clones only, minus some. The sample records some 1.5 million clones, 98% being singletons. Sequenced input: naive CD4+ T cells sorted from blood. The subset is: CD45RA+ positively selected. These receptors were collected from a man aged 30 to 39 in good health.

The count of this clone is one. The gene calls are TRBV30 and TRBJ2-2; TRBD2 is a possible D gene (5 bases). Trimming took 2 bases from V and 4 from J, leaving 14 bases between them. Germline V gives CDR1 GTSNPN, CDR2 SVGIG (reference sequence). The CDR3 covers 15 residues. The CDR3 DNA reads as TGTGCCTGGAGTCCTCTAGGACTTACCACCGGGGAGCTGTTTTTT. Translating it yields CAWSPLGLTTGELFF.

V usage is TRBV11-2 and J usage is TRBJ2-1; TRBD2 agrees at 10 bases. V shed 1 base, J shed 8 bases, and the junction held 8 bases outside the gene matches. CDR3 length: 16 residues. Germline values: CDR1 SGHAT, CDR2 FQNNGV. In DNA form, the CDR3 reads TGTGCCAGCAGCTTAGTTCCTAGCGGGAGATCGCATGAGCAGTTCTTC. It encodes CASSLVPSGRSHEQFF. The whole variable domain, filled in from reference TRBV11-2 and TRBJ2-1, reads EAGVAQSPRYKIIEKRQSVAFWCNPISGHATLYWYQQILGQGPKLLIQFQNNGVVDDSQLPKDRFSAERLKGVDSTLKIQPAKLEDSAVYLCASSLVPSGRSHEQFFGPGTRLTVL.

The rearrangement uses TRBV5-1 and TRBJ2-1; TRBD2 matches 8 bases. The germline CDR1 and CDR2 sequences are SGHRS and YFSETQ. The CDR3 consists of 15 residues. The junction had 1 base not matched to a gene; V was cut back by 0 bases and J by 2 bases. Written as DNA, the CDR3 is TGCGCCAGCAGCTTGGAAGCGGGGGCCTACAATGAGCAGTTCTTC. This translates into CASSLEAGAYNEQFF.

V gene TRBV19 combines with J gene TRBJ2-7; weak D call: TRBD2 (6 bases). CDR3 length equals 15 residues. V dropped 4 bases and J dropped 2 bases, with 15 bases sitting between them. The V gene's germline CDR1 is LNHDA and CDR2 SQIVND (reference sequence). In DNA form, the CDR3 reads TGTGCCAGTAGTAACCCAGCGGGTTTTGCCTACGAGCAGTACTTC. Its translation is CASSNPAGFAYEQYF.

The CDR3 DNA follows: TGTGCCAGCAGCTGGGGGCGGGTTGGAGGCACTGAAGCTTTCTTT. Its translation: CASSWGRVGGTEAFF. This rearrangement joins TRBV5-4 to TRBJ1-1; D perhaps matches TRBD1 (6 bases). Germline assignment: CDR1 SGHNT and CDR2 YYREEE (reference sequence). V was clipped by 3 bases and J by 4 bases, with 16 bases between them. The CDR3 is made up of 15 amino acids. Based on the CDR3 plus reference TRBV5-4 and TRBJ1-1, the full variable domain is ETGVTQSPTHLIKTRGQQVTLRCSSQSGHNTVSWYQQALGQGPQFIFQYYREEENGRGNFPPRFSGLQFPNYSSELNVNALELDDSALYLCASSWGRVGGTEAFFGQGTRLTVV.

V is TRBV4-2 and J is TRBJ1-1; D is undetermined. V lost 1 base, J lost 0 bases, and 9 bases lay in between. Germline V gene sequence: CDR1 LGHNA, CDR2 YNFKEQ. The CDR3 runs 15 residues. Written as DNA, the CDR3 is TGTGCCAGCAGCCAAGTCCCCGAGATGAACACTGAAGCTTTCTTT. Its protein product is CASSQVPEMNTEAFF.

The chain links TRBV5-4 to TRBJ1-4; no clear D. The CDR3 length is 15 residues. Germline V lookup: CDR1 SGHNT, CDR2 YYREEE (reference sequence). Trimming took off 0 bases at V and 0 bases at J, with 6 bases between the two ends. For the CDR3, the DNA is TGTGCCAGCAGCTTGGACATTGCAACTAATGAAAAACTGTTTTTT. It yields the protein CASSLDIATNEKLFF.

The chain recombines TRBV23-1 with TRBJ1-5; 7 positions agree with TRBD1. TRBV23-1 is an ORF; its function is uncertain. V gave up 4 bases and J gave up 4 bases; unmatched junction bases: 10. The CDR3 has 16 amino acids. The CDR3 sequence: CASSRPRQGVNQPQHF. In nucleotides, the CDR3 is TGCGCCAGCAGTCGGCCGCGACAGGGTGTGAATCAGCCCCAGCATTTT.

This sequence joins TRBV19 and TRBJ1-1; 8 nucleotides align to TRBD1. Germline loops: CDR1 LNHDA, CDR2 SQIVND (reference sequence). CDR3 size: 14 residues. V was clipped by 6 bases and J by 2 bases; unmatched bases: 5. In DNA form, the CDR3 reads TGTGCCAGTAGGCACAGGGGGGAAAACACTGAAGCTTTCTTT. Translating gives CASRHRGENTEAFF.

The rearrangement links TRBV7-6 to TRBJ2-7; 7 nucleotides line up with TRBD1. This CDR3 is 15 amino acids long. Trimming at V came to 0 bases and at J to 2 bases, leaving 4 bases not matched to a gene. Per the germline V gene, CDR1 is SGHVS and CDR2 is FNYEAQ. The CDR3 DNA is TGTGCCAGCAGCTTAGCAGGGGGCCTTCCCTACGAGCAGTACTTC. It encodes CASSLAGGLPYEQYF.

V gene TRBV10-1 combines with J gene TRBJ2-5; D possibly corresponds to TRBD2 (5 bases). The V and J ends lost 0 bases and 5 bases respectively, with 13 bases between them. The germline V gene has CDR1 WNHNN and CDR2 SYGVQD (reference sequence). This CDR3 has 15 amino acids. The CDR3 DNA sequence: TGCGCCAGCAGTGAGTCTAACGGGGTAGGGGAGACCCAGTACTTC. Amino acid sequence: CASSESNGVGETQYF.

CDR3 loop: CASSPYIAGVADTQYF. DNA of the CDR3: TGTGCCAGCTCACCATATATAGCGGGAGTAGCAGATACGCAGTATTTT. V gene TRBV18 combines with J gene TRBJ2-3; 9 bases line up with TRBD2. Germline-derived CDR1 and CDR2 are KGHSH and LQKENI. V gave up 2 bases and J gave up 4 bases; unmatched junction bases: 7. The CDR3 runs to 16 residues.

The chain links TRBV5-6 to TRBJ2-1; TRBD2 agrees at 8 bases. The CDR3 length is 17 residues. Germline V gives CDR1 SGHDT, CDR2 YYEEEE. J was trimmed by 8 bases and V by 0 bases; bases with no gene match: 13. CDR3 in amino acids: CASSLGPGTRLADEQFF. The DNA for the CDR3 is TGTGCCAGCAGCTTGGGGCCCGGGACTAGGCTTGCGGATGAGCAGTTCTTC. The full variable domain, in which reference TRBV5-6 and TRBJ2-1 provide the parts outside the CDR3, is DAGVTQSPTHLIKTRGQQVTLRCSPKSGHDTVSWYQQALGQGPQFIFQYYEEEERQRGNFPDRFSGHQFPNYSSELNVNALLLGDSALYLCASSLGPGTRLADEQFFGPGTRLTVL.

V usage is TRBV5-5 and J usage is TRBJ2-1, with D possibly matching TRBD1 (7 bases). V was cut by 3 bases and J by 5 bases, with 12 bases left in between. Germline V CDR1 and CDR2: SGHKS, YYEKEE (reference sequence). The CDR3 consists of 14 residues. The CDR3 DNA reads TGTGCCAGCAGCTCAGGGGGACTCAACAATGAGCAGTTCTTC. It codes for CASSSGGLNNEQFF. The whole variable domain, remainder taken from reference TRBV5-5 and TRBJ2-1, is DAGVTQSPTHLIKTRGQQVTLRCSPISGHKSVSWYQQVLGQGPQFIFQYYEKEERGRGNFPDRFSARQFPNYSSELNVNALLLGDSALYLCASSSGGLNNEQFFGPGTRLTVL.

This clone has only one observation. The rearrangement uses TRBV29-1 and TRBJ2-5; a weak D match, TRBD2 (6 bases). The V end was cut by 3 bases, the J end by 5 bases, with 10 bases between. CDR3 length: 12 amino acids. Germline V lookup: CDR1 SQVTM, CDR2 ANQGSEA. DNA of the CDR3: TGCAGCGTTGAGTCGGCGGGGGAGACCCAGTACTTC. Its translation: CSVESAGETQYF.

This clone has just one count. The chain uses TRBV28 and TRBJ1-4; D remains unclear. The V end lost 4 bases, the J end lost 15 bases, and 15 bases lay between the germline ends. Germline V CDR1 and CDR2: MDHEN, SYDVKM. This CDR3 comprises 12 residues. The CDR3 coding sequence is TGTGCCAGCAGTTCCTCCGGGATAACCTTGTTTTTT. Protein sequence: CASSSSGITLFF.

The chain joins TRBV5-1 to TRBJ2-1, with D possibly matching TRBD2 (5 bases). The ends were cut back, 0 bases at V and 0 bases at J, with 16 bases in the middle. CDR1 and CDR2 from the germline V gene are SGHRS and YFSETQ. The length of the CDR3 is 18 residues. CDR3 bases: TGCGCCAGCAGCTTGGCCCGGGATGAGCGATACTCCTACAATGAGCAGTTCTTC. Translating it yields CASSLARDERYSYNEQFF.

J is TRBJ2-7 and V is TRBV6-6; tentatively, D is TRBD1 (5 bases). Germline V gives CDR1 MNHNY, CDR2 SVGAGI (reference sequence). Trimming left V 5 bases short and J 4 bases short, with 21 bases between. The CDR3 contains 16 residues. DNA of the CDR3: TGTGCCAGCAGTCAAAAGGGCCGCACAGGAGAATACGAGCAGTACTTC. It specifies CASSQKGRTGEYEQYF.

Worth noting for this clone: Other DNA sequences within the sample encode an identical CDR3. The rearrangement links TRBV18 to TRBJ2-3, with no clear D. Germline assignment: CDR1 KGHSH and CDR2 LQKENI. The CDR3 contains 12 residues. Deletions cut 3 bases from V and 2 bases from J, with 3 bases between. CDR3 loop: CASSPFTDTQYF. CDR3 nucleotide sequence: TGTGCCAGCTCACCCTTCACAGATACGCAGTATTTT.

This clone was recorded once. V and J are TRBV14 and TRBJ1-4, with D uncertain. The CDR3 contains 16 residues. V was clipped by 0 bases and J by 0 bases, with 8 bases between them. Looked up from germline, CDR1 is SGHDN and CDR2 is FVKESK. CDR3 loop: CASSQDLHATNEKLFF. In nucleotides, the CDR3 is TGTGCCAGCAGCCAAGATCTTCATGCAACTAATGAAAAACTGTTTTTT.

The V and J genes are TRBV7-9 and TRBJ2-7, with D possibly matching TRBD1 (7 bases). The ends were cut back, 8 bases at V and 6 bases at J, with 20 bases in the middle. The CDR3 has 14 residues. Germline values: CDR1 SEHNR, CDR2 FQNEAQ (reference sequence). CDR3 sequence (DNA): TGTGCCAGCTCGCCGGGACAGAGCGGGCTCGAGCAGTACTTC. Protein product: CASSPGQSGLEQYF.

The chain couples TRBV2 to TRBJ2-4; D could derive from TRBD1 or TRBD2 (5 bases each). CDR1 is SNHLY, CDR2 FYNNEI, per germline. The CDR3 contains 12 residues. V lost 6 bases and J 7 bases, leaving 10 bases between the germline ends. CDR3 coding DNA: TGTGCCAGCAGAGATAGGGACAACATTCAGTACTTC. Its translation is CASRDRDNIQYF.

On this clone: This sample also contains other DNA sequences that code for the same CDR3. The V call is TRBV18, the J call TRBJ2-7; weak D call: TRBD2 (5 bases). With 6 bases removed from V and 4 bases from J, the gap between germline ends came to 13 bases. Germline values: CDR1 KGHSH, CDR2 LQKENI. The CDR3 runs to 13 residues. This chain's CDR3 is CASSLKDSYEQYF. The CDR3 DNA reads as TGTGCCAGCTCGCTTAAGGACTCTTACGAGCAGTACTTC.